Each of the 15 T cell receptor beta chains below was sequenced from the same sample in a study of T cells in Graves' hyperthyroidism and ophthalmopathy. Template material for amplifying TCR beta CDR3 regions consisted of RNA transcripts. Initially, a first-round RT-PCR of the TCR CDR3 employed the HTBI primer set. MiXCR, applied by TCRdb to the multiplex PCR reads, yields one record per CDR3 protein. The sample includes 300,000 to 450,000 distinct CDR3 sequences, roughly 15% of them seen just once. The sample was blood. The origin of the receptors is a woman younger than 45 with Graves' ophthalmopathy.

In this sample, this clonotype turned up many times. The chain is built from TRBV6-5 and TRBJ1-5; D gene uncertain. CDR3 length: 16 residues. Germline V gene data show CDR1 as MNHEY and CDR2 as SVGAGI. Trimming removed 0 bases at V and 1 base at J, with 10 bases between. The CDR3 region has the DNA TGTGCCAGCAGTTACTCGGACCTCGGGAGCAATCAGCCCCAGCATTTT. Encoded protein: CASSYSDLGSNQPQHF.

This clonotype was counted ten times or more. The CDR3 bases are TGTGCCAGCAGCTTAGTCCCAGGTCGAGAAGAGCAGTACTTC. Encoded protein: CASSLVPGREEQYF. The V gene is TRBV7-9, the J gene TRBJ2-7, with D hard to call. This CDR3 spans 14 amino acids. Germline V lookup: CDR1 SEHNR, CDR2 FQNEAQ (reference sequence). The V end lost 1 base, the J end lost 7 bases, and 14 bases lay between the germline ends.

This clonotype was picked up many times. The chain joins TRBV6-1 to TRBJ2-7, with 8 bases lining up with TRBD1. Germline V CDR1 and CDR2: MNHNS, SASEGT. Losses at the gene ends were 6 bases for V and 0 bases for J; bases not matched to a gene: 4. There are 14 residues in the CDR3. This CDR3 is CASRGQGYSYEQYF. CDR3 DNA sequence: TGTGCCAGCAGAGGACAGGGTTACTCCTACGAGCAGTACTTC.

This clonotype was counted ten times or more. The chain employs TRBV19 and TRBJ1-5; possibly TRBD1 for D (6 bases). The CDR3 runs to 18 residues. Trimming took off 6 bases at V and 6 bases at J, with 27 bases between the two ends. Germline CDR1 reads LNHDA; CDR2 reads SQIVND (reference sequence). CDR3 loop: CASSQTRDTKRSSQPQHF. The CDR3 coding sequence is TGTGCCAGTAGCCAAACCCGGGACACCAAAAGGTCGAGTCAGCCCCAGCATTTT.

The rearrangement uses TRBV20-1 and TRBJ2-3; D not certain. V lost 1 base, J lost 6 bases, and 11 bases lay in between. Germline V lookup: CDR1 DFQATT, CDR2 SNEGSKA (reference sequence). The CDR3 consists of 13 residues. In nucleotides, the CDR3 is TGCAGTGCTAGAGTCGACGATGTGGATACGCAGTATTTT. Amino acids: CSARVDDVDTQYF.

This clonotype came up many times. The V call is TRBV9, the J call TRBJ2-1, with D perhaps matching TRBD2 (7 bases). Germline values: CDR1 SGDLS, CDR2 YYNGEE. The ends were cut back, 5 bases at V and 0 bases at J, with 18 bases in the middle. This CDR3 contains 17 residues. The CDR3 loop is CASSRTGGRSSYNEQFF. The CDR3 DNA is TGTGCCAGCAGTCGCACCGGGGGGCGAAGCTCCTACAATGAGCAGTTCTTC.

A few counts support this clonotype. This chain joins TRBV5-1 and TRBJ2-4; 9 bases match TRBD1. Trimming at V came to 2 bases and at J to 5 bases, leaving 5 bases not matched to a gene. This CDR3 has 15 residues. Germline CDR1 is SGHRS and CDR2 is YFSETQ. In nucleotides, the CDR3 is TGCGCCAGCAGCTTAACAGGGGGCTCTCAAAACATTCAGTACTTC. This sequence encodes CASSLTGGSQNIQYF.

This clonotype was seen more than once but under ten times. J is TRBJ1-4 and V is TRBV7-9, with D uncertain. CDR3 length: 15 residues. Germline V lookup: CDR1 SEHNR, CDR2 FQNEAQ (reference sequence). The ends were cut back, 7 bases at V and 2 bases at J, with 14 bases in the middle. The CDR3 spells CASTLFGETNEKLFF. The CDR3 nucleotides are TGTGCCAGCACCCTTTTCGGGGAGACTAATGAAAAACTGTTTTTT.

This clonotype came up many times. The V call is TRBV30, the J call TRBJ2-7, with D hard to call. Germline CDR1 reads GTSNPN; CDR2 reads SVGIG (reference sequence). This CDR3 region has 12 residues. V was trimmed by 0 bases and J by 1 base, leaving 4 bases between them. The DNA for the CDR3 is TGTGCCTGGAGTGTACGATCCTACGAGCAGTACTTC. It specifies CAWSVRSYEQYF.

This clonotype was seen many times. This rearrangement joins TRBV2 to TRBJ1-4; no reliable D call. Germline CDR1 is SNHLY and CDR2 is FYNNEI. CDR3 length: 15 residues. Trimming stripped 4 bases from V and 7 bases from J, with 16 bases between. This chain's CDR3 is CASSAPASRGEKLFF. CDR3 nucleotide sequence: TGTGCCAGCAGTGCTCCGGCCTCACGGGGTGAAAAACTGTTTTTT.

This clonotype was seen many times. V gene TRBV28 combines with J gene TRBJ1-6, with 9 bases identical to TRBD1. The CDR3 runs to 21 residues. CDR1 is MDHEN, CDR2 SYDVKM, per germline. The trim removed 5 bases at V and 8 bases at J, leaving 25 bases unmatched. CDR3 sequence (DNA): TGTGCCAGCAGTACGGACAGGGGCTGGTTAAAGGGAAGGTGGGAAGATTCACCCCTCCACTTT. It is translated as CASSTDRGWLKGRWEDSPLHF.

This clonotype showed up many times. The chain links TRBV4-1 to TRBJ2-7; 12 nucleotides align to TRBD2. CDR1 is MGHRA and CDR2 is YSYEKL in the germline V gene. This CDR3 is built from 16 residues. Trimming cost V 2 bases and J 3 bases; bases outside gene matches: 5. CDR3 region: CASSQPGLAGYYEQYF. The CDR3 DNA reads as TGCGCCAGCAGCCAACCAGGACTAGCGGGGTACTACGAGCAGTACTTC.

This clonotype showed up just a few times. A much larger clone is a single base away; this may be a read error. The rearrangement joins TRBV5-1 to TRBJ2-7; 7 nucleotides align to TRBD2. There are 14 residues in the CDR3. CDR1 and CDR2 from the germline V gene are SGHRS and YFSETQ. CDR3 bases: TGCACCAGCAGCTTGGGGACTACTCCCTACGAGCAGTACTTC. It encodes CTSSLGTTPYEQYF.

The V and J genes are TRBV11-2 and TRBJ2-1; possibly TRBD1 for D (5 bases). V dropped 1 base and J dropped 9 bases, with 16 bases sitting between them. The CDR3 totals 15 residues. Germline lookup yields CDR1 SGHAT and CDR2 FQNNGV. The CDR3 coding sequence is TGTGCCAGCAGCTTAGGGGTACAGGTTGACAGTGAGCAGTTCTTC. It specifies CASSLGVQVDSEQFF.

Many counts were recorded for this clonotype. CDR3 coding DNA: TGTGCCAGCAGCTTATTTGGCAGGGGGCTGAACGAGCAGTACTTC. Translation: CASSLFGRGLNEQYF. The chain couples TRBV7-3 to TRBJ2-7, with 8 bases aligning to TRBD1. The CDR3 totals 15 residues. Trimming removed 2 bases from V and 5 bases from J; junction bases left unmatched: 8. Germline assignment: CDR1 SGHTA and CDR2 FQGTGA.